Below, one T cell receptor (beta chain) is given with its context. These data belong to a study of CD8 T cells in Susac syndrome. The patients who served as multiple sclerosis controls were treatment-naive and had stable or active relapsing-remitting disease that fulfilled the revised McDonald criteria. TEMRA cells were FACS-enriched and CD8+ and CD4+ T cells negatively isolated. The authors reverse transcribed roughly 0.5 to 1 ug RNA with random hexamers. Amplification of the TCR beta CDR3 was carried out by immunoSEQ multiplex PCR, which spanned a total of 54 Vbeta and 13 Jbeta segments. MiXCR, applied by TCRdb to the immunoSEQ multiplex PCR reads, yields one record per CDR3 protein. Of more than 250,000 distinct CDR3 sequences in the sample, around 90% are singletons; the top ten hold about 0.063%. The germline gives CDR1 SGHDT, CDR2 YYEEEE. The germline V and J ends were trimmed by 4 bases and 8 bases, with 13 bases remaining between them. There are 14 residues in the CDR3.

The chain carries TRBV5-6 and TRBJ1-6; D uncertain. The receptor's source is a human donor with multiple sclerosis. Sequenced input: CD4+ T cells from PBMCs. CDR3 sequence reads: CASSPPGSYSPLHF. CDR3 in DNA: TGTGCCAGCAGCCCACCGGGCAGCTATTCACCCCTCCACTTT.